A single sample is the source of the 10 T cell receptor beta chains below, sequenced in a study of technical replicates of blood from several donors. The data were produced by immunoSEQ multiplex PCR, yet TCRdb's version contains in-frame clones alone and is incomplete. This table holds tens of thousands of clones, roughly 97% found once. Sequenced sample: T cells isolated from PBMCs. All receptors derive from a human donor in good health.

The CDR3 loop is CASSYPWRGKGETQYF. In DNA, the CDR3 is TGTGCCAGCAGTTACCCCTGGCGGGGGAAAGGAGAGACCCAGTACTTC. V is TRBV6-5 and J is TRBJ2-5; 7 bases are a match to TRBD2. CDR3 length equals 16 residues. Germline CDR1 and CDR2: MNHEY and SVGAGI. V lost 2 bases and J lost 4; bases outside the gene matches: 10.

V is TRBV19 and J is TRBJ1-1; D remains ambiguous. Trimming shortened V by 5 bases and J by 4 bases, and 11 bases separated the two germline ends. Germline lookup yields CDR1 LNHDA and CDR2 SQIVND (reference sequence). CDR3 length: 13 amino acids. The CDR3 reads CASSLSAGTEAFF. CDR3 DNA: TGTGCCAGTAGTCTTAGCGCAGGCACTGAAGCTTTCTTT.

The genes are TRBV5-1 and TRBJ1-3, with unresolved D. The ends were cut back, 0 bases at V and 2 bases at J, with 9 bases in the middle. CDR3 size: 15 residues. Germline assignment: CDR1 SGHRS and CDR2 YFSETQ. Here the CDR3 reads CASSLAFVAGNTIYF. The CDR3 DNA reads as TGCGCCAGCAGCTTGGCCTTCGTTGCTGGAAACACCATATATTTT.

The chain carries TRBV5-1 and TRBJ2-1; tentatively, D is TRBD2 (5 bases). V shed 0 bases and J shed 0 bases, with 19 bases lying between them. This CDR3 is built from 19 residues. CDR1 SGHRS and CDR2 YFSETQ come from the germline V gene. DNA of the CDR3: TGCGCCAGCAGCTTGGGGGGTCGTAGAGGGCGGAGCTCCTACAATGAGCAGTTCTTC. It encodes CASSLGGRRGRSSYNEQFF.

J is TRBJ2-3 and V is TRBV6-5; a possible D gene is TRBD1 (5 bases). Trimming took off 6 bases at V and 7 bases at J, with 17 bases between the two ends. Germline CDR1 and CDR2: MNHEY and SVGAGI. The CDR3 extends over 14 amino acids. CDR3 region: CASRIRATLHTQYF. The CDR3 DNA reads TGTGCCAGCAGAATCAGGGCCACCTTGCATACGCAGTATTTT.

The rearrangement joins TRBV11-2 to TRBJ2-1; TRBD2 matches 13 bases. The J segment lost 10 bases and the V segment lost 5 bases, leaving 11 bases of the junction unmatched. The CDR3 totals 16 residues. Germline V gene sequence: CDR1 SGHAT, CDR2 FQNNGV. CDR3 nucleotide sequence: TGTGCCAGCAGCCCCAGGACTAGCGGGAGAAGGGGGGAGCAGTTCTTC. It codes for CASSPRTSGRRGEQFF.

The genes are TRBV7-2 and TRBJ2-7; 12 nucleotides align to TRBD2. The CDR3 has 14 amino acids. V was pared by 4 bases and J by 4 bases, with 2 bases of the junction left unmatched. Germline CDR1 is SGHTA and CDR2 is FQGNSA. CDR3 region: CASSYTSGRYEQYF. The CDR3 bases are TGTGCCAGCAGCTACACTAGCGGGAGGTACGAGCAGTACTTC.

In this sample, this clone turned up once. The chain has TRBV11-2 and TRBJ2-7; D is possibly TRBD2 (6 bases). The ends were cut back, 2 bases at V and 2 bases at J, with 10 bases in the middle. The CDR3 has 14 amino acids. Germline loops: CDR1 SGHAT, CDR2 FQNNGV. The CDR3 coding sequence is TGTGCCAGCAGCTTATCGGGGGTAACCTACGAGCAGTACTTC. This sequence encodes CASSLSGVTYEQYF.

This sequence joins TRBV7-6 and TRBJ2-5; tentatively, D is TRBD2 (5 bases). The CDR3 has 14 residues. Trimming removed 5 bases at V and 7 bases at J, with 17 bases between. Germline values: CDR1 SGHVS, CDR2 FNYEAQ. For the CDR3, the DNA is TGTGCCAGCAGCACCCGTGGGGAGACGTGGACCCAGTACTTC. Translation gives CASSTRGETWTQYF. Combining the CDR3 with reference TRBV7-6 and TRBJ2-5 gives the whole variable domain GAGVSQSPRYKVTKRGQDVALRCDPISGHVSLYWYRQALGQGPEFLTYFNYEAQQDKSGLPNDRFSAERPEGSISTLTIQRTEQRDSAMYRCASSTRGETWTQYFGPGTRLLVL.

The chain employs TRBV27 and TRBJ2-1; TRBD2 agrees at 8 bases. Germline trimming cut 6 bases from V and 5 bases from J; bases unmatched to any gene: 12. Germline CDR1 reads MNHEY; CDR2 reads SMNVEV (reference sequence). The CDR3 is 16 amino acids. The CDR3: CASSSLSGRGDNEQFF. Here the CDR3 DNA reads TGTGCCAGCAGCTCTCTGAGCGGGAGAGGGGACAATGAGCAGTTCTTC.